Listed below are T cell receptor beta chains from one sample, sequenced in a study of breast tumors, draining lymph nodes, adjacent tissues. TCRdb recomputed calls from the multiplex PCR reads with MiXCR, one row per CDR3 protein. The top ten hold roughly 1.3% of the sample, which has fewer than 250,000 distinct CDR3 sequences, approximately 29% seen once. The sample consisted of axillary lymph node tissue. The receptor source for this set is a female donor with breast cancer. Some clones in this sample may be carry-over from other donors' samples. Both conserved end residues are part of each CDR3. A D gene is named only where the DNA matches it firmly. Part of the rows lack a size; the others show once, few, many or a class for expanded clones.

>TRBJ2-7|TRBV11-3|many|.
CASSLRDGKQYF
TGTGCCAGCAGCCTACGAGACGGCAAGCAGTACTTC
>TRBJ2-3|TRBV5-1|many|TRBD2
CASSPRPRESTDTQYF
TGCGCCAGCAGCCCGCGGCCGCGGGAGAGCACAGATACGCAGTATTTT
>TRBJ1-2|TRBV18|many|.
CASSPPSASTYGYTF
TGTGCCAGCTCACCACCCTCCGCGTCAACCTATGGCTACACCTTC
>TRBJ1-5|TRBV29-1|.|TRBD1
CSSWDRTNQPQHF
TGCAGCAGTTGGGACAGGACCAATCAGCCCCAGCATTTT
>TRBJ1-5|TRBV30|.|TRBD1
CAGTGTGDQPQHF
TGTGCCGGTACCGGGACAGGGGATCAGCCCCAGCATTTT
>TRBJ1-2|TRBV5-4|.|.
CASSLAGTGYTF
TGTGCCAGCAGCTTGGCCGGGACAGGCTACACCTTC
>TRBJ2-7|TRBV18|few|.
CASSPGAHYEQYF
TGTGCCAGCTCACCAGGGGCACACTACGAGCAGTACTTC
>TRBJ1-5|TRBV19|many|.
CASALQGGGQPQHF
TGTGCCAGTGCCTTACAGGGTGGGGGACAGCCCCAGCATTTT
>TRBJ2-2|TRBV6-2/TRBV6-3|.|TRBD2
CASSYMAGAVGELFF
TGTGCCAGCAGTTATATGGCGGGAGCTGTCGGGGAGCTGTTTTTT
>TRBJ2-1|TRBV29-1|.|.
CSVDGGDGGRFF
TGCAGCGTTGATGGAGGGGACGGCGGCCGGTTCTTC
>TRBJ2-3|TRBV29-1|many|TRBD2
CSVLAGVTGPAGGRTDTQYF
TGCAGCGTTCTAGCAGGGGTGACAGGGCCAGCGGGAGGGCGCACAGATACGCAGTATTTT
>TRBJ2-7|TRBV7-9|.|TRBD2
CASSFGSGRYEQYF
TGTGCCAGCAGCTTTGGTAGCGGGAGGTACGAGCAGTACTTC
>TRBJ1-2|TRBV20-1|.|TRBD1
CSARDLDRGLYGYTF
TGCAGTGCTAGAGATTTGGACAGGGGCCTCTATGGCTACACCTTC
>TRBJ1-2|TRBV29-1|many|.
CSVISEGYTF
TGCAGCGTTATAAGTGAGGGCTACACCTTC
>TRBJ1-3|TRBV18|many|TRBD1
CASSPLKTGGGNTIYF
TGTGCCAGCTCACCACTGAAGACAGGGGGTGGAAACACCATATATTTT
>TRBJ2-3|TRBV20-1|.|.
CSALRVGGLSTDTQYF
TGCAGTGCTCTACGGGTGGGGGGCCTTTCGACAGATACGCAGTATTTT
>TRBJ1-1|TRBV2|.|.
CASSESGNTEAFF
TGTGCCAGCAGTGAATCAGGGAACACTGAAGCTTTCTTT
>TRBJ2-5|TRBV4-1|many|.
CASSREGGQETQYF
TGCGCCAGCAGCCGCGAGGGGGGCCAAGAGACCCAGTACTTC
>TRBJ2-1|TRBV12-5|many|.
CASGFGKINEQFF
TGTGCTAGTGGTTTCGGCAAAATCAATGAGCAGTTCTTC
>TRBJ2-2|TRBV7-6|many|TRBD2
CASSRTSGRAGELFF
TGTGCCAGCAGCCGGACTAGCGGGAGGGCCGGGGAGCTGTTTTTT
>TRBJ1-5|TRBV10-3|.|.
CAIGMSAVQDTQGYSNQPQHF
TGTGCCATCGGGATGTCGGCGGTGCAGGATACGCAGGGATATAGCAATCAGCCCCAGCATTTT
>TRBJ1-4|TRBV12-5|once|TRBD1
CASGLFLTGVRKKLFF
TGTGCTAGTGGTTTATTCCTGACAGGGGTACGAAAAAAACTGTTTTTT